The 25 T cell receptor beta chains below come from one sample, sequenced in a study of T cell responses to AZD1222 COVID-19 vaccine. Method: immunoSEQ multiplex PCR; TCRdb's copy keeps in-frame clones and lacks some. The table has tens of thousands of clones, around 80% seen once. The sequences come from peripheral blood, collected 28 days after the second AZD1222 dose. These receptors were taken from an adult who received the AZD1222 COVID-19 vaccine.

This sequence joins TRBV7-9 and TRBJ2-3; 8 bases fit TRBD1. V trimming: 5 bases; J trimming: 3 bases; junction bases outside the gene matches: 7. There are 15 residues in the CDR3. The V gene's germline CDR1 is SEHNR and CDR2 FQNEAQ (reference sequence). The CDR3 loop reads CASSISGGRTDTQYF. In DNA, the CDR3 is TGTGCCAGCAGCATCTCAGGGGGCAGGACAGATACGCAGTATTTT.

This rearrangement joins TRBV28 to TRBJ2-3, with 8 positions matching TRBD2. Germline values: CDR1 MDHEN, CDR2 SYDVKM. Trimming removed 3 bases from V and 5 bases from J; junction bases left unmatched: 10. The CDR3 covers 16 residues. CDR3 residues: CASSFSAGGGGDTQYF. DNA for the CDR3: TGTGCCAGCAGTTTTAGCGCGGGAGGAGGTGGAGATACGCAGTATTTT.

The gene calls are TRBV14 and TRBJ2-5; tentatively, D is TRBD1 or TRBD2 (5 bases each). The germline V gene encodes CDR1 SGHDN and CDR2 FVKESK. The CDR3 runs 14 residues. V gave up 2 bases and J gave up 9 bases, with 16 bases separating them. CDR3 in amino acids: CASSQTQKRGAQYF. CDR3 sequence (DNA): TGTGCCAGCAGCCAAACCCAGAAGCGAGGGGCCCAGTACTTC.

This chain joins TRBV28 and TRBJ2-7, with 7 bases identical to TRBD2. The CDR3 spans 15 residues. CDR1 and CDR2 from the germline V gene are MDHEN and SYDVKM. After removal of 4 bases from V and 4 bases from J, the junction contained 10 bases not matched to a gene. Written as DNA, the CDR3 is TGTGCCAGCAGTTCCCCCGCTAGCGGAGAGTACGAGCAGTACTTC. This translates into CASSSPASGEYEQYF.

The chain has TRBV6-5 and TRBJ2-3; D might be TRBD1 (6 bases). V lost 2 bases to trimming and J lost 1 base, with 7 bases between them. Germline V gene sequence: CDR1 MNHEY, CDR2 SVGAGI. The CDR3 length is 14 residues. In DNA form, the CDR3 reads TGTGCCAGCAGTTACAGGACAGGCACAGATACGCAGTATTTT. Translated: CASSYRTGTDTQYF.

This chain uses TRBV28 with TRBJ1-5; possible D gene TRBD1, 5 bases. The CDR3 spans 15 residues. Trimming pared 8 bases from V and 2 bases from J, leaving 16 bases between. Germline V CDR1 and CDR2: MDHEN, SYDVKM. The CDR3 sequence: CASSGVGSGNQPQHF. CDR3 in DNA: TGTGCCAGCTCGGGGGTCGGTAGCGGCAATCAGCCCCAGCATTTT.

The rearrangement links TRBV3-1 (or the pseudogene TRBV3-2) to TRBJ1-2, with 7 bases aligning to TRBD1. Per the germline V gene, CDR1 is LGHDT and CDR2 is YNNKEL (reference sequence). This CDR3 has 15 residues. The V gene end was trimmed by 4 bases and the J gene end by 4 bases; junction bases not matched to a gene: 9. The CDR3 DNA reads as TGTGCCAGCAGCCTAGGGACAGTCCTAACCTATGGCTACACCTTC. Residues: CASSLGTVLTYGYTF.

This sequence joins TRBV30 and TRBJ2-1; 10 bases fit TRBD2. Germline values: CDR1 GTSNPN, CDR2 SVGIG (reference sequence). The CDR3 loop spans 15 amino acids. After removal of 0 bases from V and 3 bases from J, the junction contained 2 bases not matched to a gene. The CDR3 DNA follows: TGTGCCTGGAGTGTCGGGACTAGCGACTACAATGAGCAGTTCTTC. Protein product: CAWSVGTSDYNEQFF.

The chain joins TRBV6-6 to TRBJ2-3, with TRBD1 matching 7 bases. The CDR3 runs to 14 residues. The V and J ends lost 5 bases and 2 bases, in that order; junction bases with no gene match: 4. The germline V gene encodes CDR1 MNHNY and CDR2 SVGAGI (reference sequence). CDR3 residues: CASSGTESTDTQYF. CDR3 sequence (DNA): TGTGCCAGCAGTGGGACAGAATCCACAGATACGCAGTATTTT.

The V and J genes are TRBV3-1 (or the pseudogene TRBV3-2) and TRBJ2-3; D is uncertain. There are 14 residues in the CDR3. CDR1 is LGHDT and CDR2 is YNNKEL in the germline V gene (reference sequence). The V gene lost 1 base and the J gene lost 4 bases, with 9 bases spanning the gap. CDR3 residues: CASSQVTDSDTQYF. In nucleotides, the CDR3 is TGTGCCAGCAGCCAAGTTACTGACTCAGATACGCAGTATTTT.

The chain recombines TRBV5-5 with TRBJ2-3; D unresolved. The germline gives CDR1 SGHKS, CDR2 YYEKEE (reference sequence). The CDR3 spans 13 residues. Trimming cost V 4 bases and J 0 bases, with 6 bases left between them. For the CDR3, the DNA is TGTGCCAGCAGCCTTGCAAGCACAGATACGCAGTATTTT. Encoded protein: CASSLASTDTQYF.

The chain uses TRBV2 and TRBJ1-5, with a weak D call TRBD1 (6 bases). The germline gives CDR1 SNHLY, CDR2 FYNNEI. This CDR3 has 14 amino acids. With 7 bases removed from V and 0 bases from J, the gap between germline ends came to 10 bases. The CDR3 sequence is CASTGTLSNQPQHF. The CDR3 DNA is TGTGCCAGCACCGGGACACTTAGCAATCAGCCCCAGCATTTT. The variable domain in full, with the rest retrieved from reference TRBV2 and TRBJ1-5, is EPEVTQTPSHQVTQMGQEVILRCVPISNHLYFYWYRQILGQKVEFLVSFYNNEISEKSEIFDDQFSVERPDGSNFTLKIRSTKLEDSAMYFCASTGTLSNQPQHFGDGTRLSIL.

This clone has only one observation. The J gene is TRBJ2-2, the V gene TRBV5-1, with a tentative D call TRBD1 (6 bases). The CDR3 covers 16 residues. Germline values: CDR1 SGHRS, CDR2 YFSETQ. Deletions cut 0 bases from V and 1 base from J, with 10 bases between. In DNA, the CDR3 is TGCGCCAGCAGCTTGGGTTGGGGGCAGAACACCGGGGAGCTGTTTTTT. Its translation is CASSLGWGQNTGELFF.

V is TRBV6-5 and J is TRBJ1-1, with no clear D. Germline assignment: CDR1 MNHEY and CDR2 SVGAGI. The CDR3 loop spans 13 amino acids. Trimming pared 4 bases from V and 1 base from J, leaving 7 bases between. The CDR3 is CASSFRGNTEAFF. CDR3 nucleotide sequence: TGTGCCAGCAGTTTCCGGGGGAACACTGAAGCTTTCTTT.

A single count supports this clone. The genes are TRBV19 and TRBJ1-1; a weak D match, TRBD1 (6 bases). The V gene's germline CDR1 is LNHDA and CDR2 SQIVND (reference sequence). V was cut by 10 bases and J by 11 bases, with 23 bases left in between. This CDR3 is 13 amino acids long. The DNA of the CDR3 is TGTGCCACCCTACCCCCCGGGGGGGCTGGGGCTTTCTTT. Translated, it gives CATLPPGGAGAFF.

This chain uses TRBV28 with TRBJ1-2; D not resolved. Germline CDR1 is MDHEN and CDR2 is SYDVKM. CDR3 length: 13 residues. The V and J ends lost 2 bases and 8 bases respectively, with 12 bases between them. DNA of the CDR3: TGTGCCAGCAGTTTAACTTCCTCTAAGGGCTACACCTTC. Its translation is CASSLTSSKGYTF.

V and J are TRBV11-1 and TRBJ2-4; possible D gene TRBD2, 6 bases. V gave up 5 bases and J gave up 7 bases, with 12 bases separating them. Germline V gene data show CDR1 as SGHAT and CDR2 as FQDESV (reference sequence). CDR3 length: 13 amino acids. CDR3 in amino acids: CASSREEGNIQYF. The CDR3 coding sequence is TGTGCCAGCAGCCGAGAGGAGGGGAACATTCAGTACTTC.

This rearrangement joins TRBV19 to TRBJ2-3; 11 bases align to TRBD2. V lost 6 bases and J lost 3; bases outside the gene matches: 2. The germline V gene encodes CDR1 LNHDA and CDR2 SQIVND (reference sequence). CDR3 length: 14 amino acids. The CDR3 loop reads CASSRLAGTDTQYF. CDR3 bases: TGTGCCAGTAGCCGACTAGCGGGAACAGATACGCAGTATTTT.

The chain links TRBV7-8 to TRBJ2-3; 15 nucleotides match TRBD2. V was clipped by 5 bases and J by 4 bases; unmatched bases: 7. The length of the CDR3 is 17 residues. Germline loops: CDR1 SGHVS, CDR2 FQNEAQ. In nucleotides, the CDR3 is TGTGCCAGCAGCCCACGACGGACTAGCGGGAGGGCAGATACGCAGTATTTT. It yields the protein CASSPRRTSGRADTQYF. The complete variable domain, with remaining parts taken from reference TRBV7-8 and TRBJ2-3, reads GAGVSQSPRYKVAKRGQDVALRCDPISGHVSLFWYQQALGQGPEFLTYFQNEAQLDKSGLPSDRFFAERPEGSVSTLKIQRTQQEDSAVYLCASSPRRTSGRADTQYFGPGTRLTVL.

The CDR3 DNA reads TGTGCCTCATCACAGGGTAGTGAGACCCAGTACTTC. Protein sequence: CASSQGSETQYF. V usage is TRBV30 and J usage is TRBJ2-5; D possibly corresponds to TRBD1 (6 bases). The CDR3 loop spans 12 amino acids. From germline, CDR1 is GTSNPN and CDR2 SVGIG (reference sequence). The germline V and J ends were trimmed by 7 bases and 5 bases, with 14 bases remaining between them. Full variable domain (rest looked up from reference TRBV30 and TRBJ2-5): SQTIHQWPATLVQPVGSPLSLECTVEGTSNPNLYWYRQAAGRGLQLLFYSVGIGQISSEVPQNLSASRPQDRQFILSSKKLLLSDSGFYLCASSQGSETQYFGPGTRLLVL.

This clone showed up just once. This rearrangement joins TRBV6-5 to TRBJ1-2; no reliable D call. V lost 6 bases to trimming and J lost 9 bases, with 17 bases between them. Germline CDR1 is MNHEY and CDR2 is SVGAGI. The CDR3 runs 13 residues. In DNA form, the CDR3 reads TGTGCCAGCAGCCGCTTTGGGGATTCGAGCTACACCTTC. It specifies CASSRFGDSSYTF.

CDR3 amino acids: CSVSTWTSGGAKNIQYF. The CDR3 bases are TGCAGCGTTTCAACCTGGACTTCCGGGGGGGCCAAAAACATTCAGTACTTC. The V and J genes are TRBV29-1 and TRBJ2-4, with TRBD2 identical over 7 bases. Trimming removed 5 bases from V and 1 base from J; junction bases left unmatched: 14. CDR1 and CDR2 from the germline V gene are SQVTM and ANQGSEA. This CDR3 contains 17 residues.

In its sample, this clone was seen a few times. The rearrangement joins TRBV9 to TRBJ1-1; the D gene is possibly TRBD1 (6 bases). V shed 0 bases and J shed 4 bases, with 10 bases lying between them. Germline CDR1 is SGDLS and CDR2 is YYNGEE. CDR3 size: 14 residues. CDR3 in amino acids: CASSVGGAGTEAFF. CDR3 in DNA: TGTGCCAGCAGCGTAGGGGGGGCTGGCACTGAAGCTTTCTTT.

The chain uses TRBV29-1 and TRBJ1-4; the D gene is possibly TRBD1 (5 bases). CDR3 length: 13 amino acids. The germline V gene encodes CDR1 SQVTM and CDR2 ANQGSEA. V lost 7 bases, J lost 4 bases, and 13 bases lay in between. CDR3 in DNA: TGCAGCGGGCTGGGGCAGGGTAATGAAAAACTGTTTTTT. Translated: CSGLGQGNEKLFF.

The rearrangement links TRBV10-1 to TRBJ2-3, with 13 nucleotides matching TRBD2. In germline, CDR1 is WNHNN, CDR2 SYGVQD (reference sequence). J was trimmed by 7 bases and V by 0 bases; bases with no gene match: 4. This CDR3 has 16 amino acids. The CDR3 loop reads CASSESTSGGKNTQYF. The CDR3 nucleotides are TGCGCCAGCAGTGAGTCGACTAGCGGGGGGAAGAATACGCAGTATTTT.